This T cell receptor (beta chain) was sequenced in a study of shared clonotypes between healthy human individuals. Turning to the study itself: Per donor, CD8 memory used one plate, CD8 naive used two, CD4 memory used three and CD4 naive used three. Study outcomes and limitations: What limited the represented genetic and exposure-history diversity was the small number of donors.

Regarding this clone: Its antigen remains unidentified.

Repertoires were generated with immunoSEQ multiplex PCR, while TCRdb's copy carries only in-frame clones and drops some. The sample includes roughly 2,500,000 clones, roughly 93% of them seen just once. Germline assignment: CDR1 SGHRS and CDR2 YFSETQ. This CDR3 contains 20 residues. Trimming took off 0 bases at V and 4 bases at J, with 28 bases between the two ends. The sample taken for sequencing was naive CD4+ T cells from PBMCs. The subset here: CD45RA+ positively selected. The chain employs TRBV5-1 and TRBJ1-2; tentative D call: TRBD1 (5 bases). The TCR originated in a man between 18 and 29 years old in good health. Some clones in this sample may be carry-over from other donors' samples. The CDR3 spells CASSLALLGQGRPIGYGYTF. The CDR3 region has the DNA TGCGCCAGCAGCTTGGCCCTATTGGGGCAGGGCCGTCCCATTGGCTATGGCTACACCTTC. Based on the CDR3 plus reference TRBV5-1 and TRBJ1-2, the full variable domain is KAGVTQTPRYLIKTRGQQVTLSCSPISGHRSVSWYQQTPGQGLQFLFEYFSETQRNKGNFPGRFSGRQFSNSRSEMNVSTLELGDSALYLCASSLALLGQGRPIGYGYTFGSGTRLTVV.